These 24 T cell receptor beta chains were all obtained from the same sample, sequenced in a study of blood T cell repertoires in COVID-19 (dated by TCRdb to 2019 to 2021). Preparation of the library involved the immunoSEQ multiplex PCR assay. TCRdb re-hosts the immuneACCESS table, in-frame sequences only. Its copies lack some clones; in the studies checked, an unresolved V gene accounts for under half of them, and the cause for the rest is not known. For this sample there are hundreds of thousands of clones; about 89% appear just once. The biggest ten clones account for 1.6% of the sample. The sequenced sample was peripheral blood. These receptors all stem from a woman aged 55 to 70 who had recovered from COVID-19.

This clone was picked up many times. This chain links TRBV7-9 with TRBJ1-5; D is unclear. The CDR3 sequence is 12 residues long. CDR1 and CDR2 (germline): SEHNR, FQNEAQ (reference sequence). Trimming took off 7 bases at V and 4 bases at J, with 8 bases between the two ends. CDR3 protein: CASNTDNQPQHF. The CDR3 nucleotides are TGTGCCAGCAACACAGATAATCAGCCCCAGCATTTT.

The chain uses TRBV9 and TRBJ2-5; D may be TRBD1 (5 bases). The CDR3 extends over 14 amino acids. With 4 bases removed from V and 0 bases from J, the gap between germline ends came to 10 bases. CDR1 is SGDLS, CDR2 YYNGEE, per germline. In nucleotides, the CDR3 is TGTGCCAGCAGCTATGACAGCTACCAAGAGACCCAGTACTTC. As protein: CASSYDSYQETQYF. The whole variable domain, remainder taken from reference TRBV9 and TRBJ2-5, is DSGVTQTPKHLITATGQRVTLRCSPRSGDLSVYWYQQSLDQGLQFLIQYYNGEERAKGNILERFSAQQFPDLHSELNLSSLELGDSALYFCASSYDSYQETQYFGPGTRLLVL.

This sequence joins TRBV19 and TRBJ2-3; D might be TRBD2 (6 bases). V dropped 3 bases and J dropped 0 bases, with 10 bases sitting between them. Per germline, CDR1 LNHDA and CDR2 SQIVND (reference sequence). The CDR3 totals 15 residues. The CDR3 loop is CASSIGGTSTDTQYF. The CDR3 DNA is TGTGCCAGTAGTATTGGAGGGACTAGCACAGATACGCAGTATTTT.

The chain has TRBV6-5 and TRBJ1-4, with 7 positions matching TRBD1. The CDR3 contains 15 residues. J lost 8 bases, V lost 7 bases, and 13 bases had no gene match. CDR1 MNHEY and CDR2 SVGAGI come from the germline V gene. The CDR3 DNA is TGTGCCAGCAATCAGAGACAGGGAGTTTGGGAAAAACTGTTTTTT. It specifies CASNQRQGVWEKLFF.

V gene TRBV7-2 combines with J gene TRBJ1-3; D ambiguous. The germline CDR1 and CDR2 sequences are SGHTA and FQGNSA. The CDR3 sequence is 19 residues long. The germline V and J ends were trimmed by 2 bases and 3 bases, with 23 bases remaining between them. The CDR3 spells CASSLFGQAQSYYGNTIYF. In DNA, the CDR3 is TGTGCCAGCAGCTTATTTGGGCAGGCCCAAAGTTATTATGGAAACACCATATATTTT.

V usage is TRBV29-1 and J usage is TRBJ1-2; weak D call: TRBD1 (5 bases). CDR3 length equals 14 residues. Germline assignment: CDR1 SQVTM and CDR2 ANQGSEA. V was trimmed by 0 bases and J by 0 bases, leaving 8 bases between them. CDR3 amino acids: CSVEDRATNYGYTF. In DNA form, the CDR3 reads TGCAGCGTTGAAGACAGGGCTACTAACTATGGCTACACCTTC.

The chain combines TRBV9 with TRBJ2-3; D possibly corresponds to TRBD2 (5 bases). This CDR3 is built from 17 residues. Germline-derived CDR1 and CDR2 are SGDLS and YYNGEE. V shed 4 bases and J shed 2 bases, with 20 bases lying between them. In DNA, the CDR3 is TGTGCCAGCAGCCCCCCCCGGGCGGGCGTTGCCACAGATACGCAGTATTTT. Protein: CASSPPRAGVATDTQYF.

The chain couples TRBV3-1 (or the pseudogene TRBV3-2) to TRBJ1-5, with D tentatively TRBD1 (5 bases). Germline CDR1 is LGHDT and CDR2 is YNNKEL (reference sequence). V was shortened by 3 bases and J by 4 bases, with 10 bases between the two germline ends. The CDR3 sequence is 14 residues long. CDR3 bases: TGTGCCAGCAGCCAGCGGGGGGGGAATCAGCCCCAGCATTTT. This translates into CASSQRGGNQPQHF.

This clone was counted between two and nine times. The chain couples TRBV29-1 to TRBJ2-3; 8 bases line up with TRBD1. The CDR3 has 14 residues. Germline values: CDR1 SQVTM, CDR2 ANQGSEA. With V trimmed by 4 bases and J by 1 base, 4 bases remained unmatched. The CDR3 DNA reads TGCAGCGTTGGGACAGGGTGGGGCACAGATACGCAGTATTTT. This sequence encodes CSVGTGWGTDTQYF.

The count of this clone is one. For the CDR3, the DNA is TGTGCCAGCAGTAAACAGGGATGGTATGAAAAACTGTTTTTT. Amino acids: CASSKQGWYEKLFF. V is TRBV27 and J is TRBJ1-4; D possibly corresponds to TRBD1 (6 bases). Germline loops: CDR1 MNHEY, CDR2 SMNVEV (reference sequence). V shed 5 bases and J shed 6 bases, with 13 bases lying between them. The CDR3 runs 14 residues. The whole variable domain, filled in from reference TRBV27 and TRBJ1-4, reads EAQVTQNPRYLITVTGKKLTVTCSQNMNHEYMSWYRQDPGLGLRQIYYSMNVEVTDKGDVPEGYKVSRKEKRNFPLILESPSPNQTSLYFCASSKQGWYEKLFFGSGTQLSVL.

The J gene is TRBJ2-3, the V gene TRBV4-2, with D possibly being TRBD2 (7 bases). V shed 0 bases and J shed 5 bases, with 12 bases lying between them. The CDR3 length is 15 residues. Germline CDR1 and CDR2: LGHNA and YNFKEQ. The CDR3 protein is CASSQDGGRGDTQYF. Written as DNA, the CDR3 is TGTGCCAGCAGCCAAGACGGGGGGCGGGGAGATACGCAGTATTTT.

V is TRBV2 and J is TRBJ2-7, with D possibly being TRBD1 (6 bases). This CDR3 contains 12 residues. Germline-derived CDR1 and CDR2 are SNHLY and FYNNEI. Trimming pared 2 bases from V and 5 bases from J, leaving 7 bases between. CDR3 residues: CASSERDNEQYF. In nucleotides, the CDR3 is TGTGCCAGCAGTGAAAGGGACAACGAGCAGTACTTC.

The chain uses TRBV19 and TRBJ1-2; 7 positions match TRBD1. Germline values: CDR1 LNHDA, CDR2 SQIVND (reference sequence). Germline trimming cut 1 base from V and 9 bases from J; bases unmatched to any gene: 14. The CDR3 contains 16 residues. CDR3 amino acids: CASSIAQRTGVGSYTF. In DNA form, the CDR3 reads TGTGCCAGTAGTATAGCCCAGAGGACAGGCGTTGGGAGCTACACCTTC. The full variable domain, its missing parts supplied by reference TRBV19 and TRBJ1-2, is DGGITQSPKYLFRKEGQNVTLSCEQNLNHDAMYWYRQDPGQGLRLIYYSQIVNDFQKGDIAEGYSVSREKKESFPLTVTSAQKNPTAFYLCASSIAQRTGVGSYTFGSGTRLTVV.

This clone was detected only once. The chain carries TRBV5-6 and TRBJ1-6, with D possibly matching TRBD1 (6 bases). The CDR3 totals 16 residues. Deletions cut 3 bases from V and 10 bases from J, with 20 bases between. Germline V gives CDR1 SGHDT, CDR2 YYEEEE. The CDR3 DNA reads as TGTGCCAGCAGCTCCCTCGACAGGTTCCGTGGATCACCCCTCCACTTT. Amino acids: CASSSLDRFRGSPLHF.

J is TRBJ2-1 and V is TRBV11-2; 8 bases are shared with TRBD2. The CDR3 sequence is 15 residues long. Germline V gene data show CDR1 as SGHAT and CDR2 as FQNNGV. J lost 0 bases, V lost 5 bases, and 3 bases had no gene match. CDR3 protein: CASSQRESSYNEQFF. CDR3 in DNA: TGTGCCAGCAGCCAGCGGGAGAGCTCCTACAATGAGCAGTTCTTC.

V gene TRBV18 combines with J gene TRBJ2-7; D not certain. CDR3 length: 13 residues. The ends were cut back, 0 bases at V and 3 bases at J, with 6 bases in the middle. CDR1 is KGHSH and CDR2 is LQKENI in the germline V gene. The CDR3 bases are TGTGCCAGCTCACCACCAGCTCTCTACGAGCAGTACTTC. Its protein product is CASSPPALYEQYF.

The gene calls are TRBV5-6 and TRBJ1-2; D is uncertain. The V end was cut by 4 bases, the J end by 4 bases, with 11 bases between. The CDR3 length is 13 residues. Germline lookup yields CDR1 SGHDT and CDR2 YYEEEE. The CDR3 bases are TGTGCCAGCAGCCCCGGGATAGGCTATGGCTACACCTTC. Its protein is CASSPGIGYGYTF.

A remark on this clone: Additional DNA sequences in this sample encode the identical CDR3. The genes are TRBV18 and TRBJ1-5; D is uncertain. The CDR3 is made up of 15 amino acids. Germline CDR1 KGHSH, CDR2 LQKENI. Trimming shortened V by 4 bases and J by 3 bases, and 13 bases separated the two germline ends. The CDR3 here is CASSRAGHSNQPQHF. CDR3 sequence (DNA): TGTGCCAGCTCACGTGCAGGCCATTCCAATCAGCCCCAGCATTTT.

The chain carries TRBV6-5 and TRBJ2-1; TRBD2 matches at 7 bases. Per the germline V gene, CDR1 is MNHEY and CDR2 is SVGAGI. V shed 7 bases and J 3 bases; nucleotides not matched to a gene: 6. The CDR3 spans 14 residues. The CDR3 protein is CASTGPGGYNEQFF. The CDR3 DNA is TGTGCCAGCACTGGGCCGGGGGGCTACAATGAGCAGTTCTTC.

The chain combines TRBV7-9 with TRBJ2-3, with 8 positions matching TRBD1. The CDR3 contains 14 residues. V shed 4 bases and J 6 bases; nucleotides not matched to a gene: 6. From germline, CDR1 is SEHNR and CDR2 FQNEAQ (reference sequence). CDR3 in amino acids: CASSYQGATDTQYF. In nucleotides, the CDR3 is TGTGCCAGCAGCTACCAGGGGGCTACGGATACGCAGTATTTT.

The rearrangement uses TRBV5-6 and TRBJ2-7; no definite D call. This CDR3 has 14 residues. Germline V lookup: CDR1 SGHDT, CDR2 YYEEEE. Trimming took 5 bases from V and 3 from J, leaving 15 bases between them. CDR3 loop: CASSSIQVVYEQYF. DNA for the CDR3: TGTGCCAGCAGTTCAATTCAGGTGGTCTACGAGCAGTACTTC.

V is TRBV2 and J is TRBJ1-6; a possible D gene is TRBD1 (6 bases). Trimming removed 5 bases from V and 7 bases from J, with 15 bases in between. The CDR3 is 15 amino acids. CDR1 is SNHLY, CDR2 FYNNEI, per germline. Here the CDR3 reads CASSRSQGENSPLHF. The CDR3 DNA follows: TGTGCCAGCAGTCGCTCACAGGGCGAGAATTCACCCCTCCACTTT.

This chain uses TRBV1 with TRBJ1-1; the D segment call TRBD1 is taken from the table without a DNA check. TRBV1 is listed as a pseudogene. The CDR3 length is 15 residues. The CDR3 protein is CTSSTRTGRATEAFF. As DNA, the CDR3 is TGCACCAGCAGCACCCGGACAGGGAGGGCCACTGAAGCTTTCTTT.

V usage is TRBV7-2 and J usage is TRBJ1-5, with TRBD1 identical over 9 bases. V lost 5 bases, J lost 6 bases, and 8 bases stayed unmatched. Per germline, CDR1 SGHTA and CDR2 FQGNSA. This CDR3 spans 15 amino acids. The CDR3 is CASSPTQGAGQPQHF. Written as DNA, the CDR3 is TGTGCCAGCAGCCCAACACAGGGGGCGGGTCAGCCCCAGCATTTT.